These T cell receptor beta chains were read from a single sample in a study of CD8 T cells in ankylosing spondylitis. TCRdb re-derived calls from the 5' RACE reads in MiXCR, one entry per CDR3 protein. The data contain 190,000 or so distinct CDR3 sequences, roughly 13% of them singletons. Sequenced input: blood, either unsorted or a sorted T cell fraction (not recorded which). These receptors were obtained from a male donor with ankylosing spondylitis or in good health (not recorded which). The CDR3 runs from the conserved cysteine through the conserved F or W. D genes are given only for firm matches. Clone size is shown for a subset of rows, as once, few, many or a class of expanded clone.

V gene: TRBV4-1
J gene: TRBJ2-1
clone size: few
D gene: TRBD2
CDR3 protein: CASSQTSGGADEQFF
CDR3 DNA: TGCGCCAGCAGCCAGACTAGCGGGGGGGCGGATGAGCAGTTCTTC

V gene: TRBV27
J gene: TRBJ2-5
clone size: few
D gene: TRBD2
CDR3 protein: CASSSLAGVNAETQYF
CDR3 DNA: TGTGCCAGCAGTTCTTTAGCGGGGGTCAACGCAGAGACCCAGTACTTC

V gene: TRBV7-9
J gene: TRBJ2-5
clone size: NA
D gene: TRBD2
CDR3 protein: CASSLNLLAGHPETQYF
CDR3 DNA: TGTGCCAGCAGCTTAAACCTTCTAGCGGGGCACCCAGAGACCCAGTACTTC

V gene: TRBV29-1
J gene: TRBJ2-1
clone size: many
D gene: NA
CDR3 protein: CSVERERDEQFF
CDR3 DNA: TGCAGCGTTGAGAGGGAGAGGGATGAGCAGTTCTTC

V gene: TRBV5-1
J gene: TRBJ2-2
clone size: many
D gene: NA
CDR3 protein: CASSLADAGSGELFF
CDR3 DNA: TGCGCCAGCAGCTTGGCCGATGCGGGGAGCGGGGAGCTGTTTTTT

V gene: TRBV4-1
J gene: TRBJ2-1
clone size: many
D gene: TRBD2
CDR3 protein: CASSIAGAYNEQFF
CDR3 DNA: TGCGCCAGCAGCATAGCGGGGGCCTACAATGAGCAGTTCTTC

V gene: TRBV10-3
J gene: TRBJ2-7
clone size: many
D gene: NA
CDR3 protein: CAISETGPPYEQYF
CDR3 DNA: TGTGCCATCAGTGAAACAGGGCCTCCCTACGAGCAGTACTTC

V gene: TRBV20-1
J gene: TRBJ2-1
clone size: few
D gene: NA
CDR3 protein: CSARDRLRANEQFF
CDR3 DNA: TGCAGTGCTAGAGATCGCCTCCGGGCGAATGAGCAGTTCTTC

V gene: TRBV11-2
J gene: TRBJ2-7
clone size: few
D gene: TRBD2
CDR3 protein: CASSLVGLEAYEQYF
CDR3 DNA: TGTGCCAGCAGCTTAGTGGGACTAGAAGCCTACGAGCAGTACTTC

V gene: TRBV18
J gene: TRBJ1-4
clone size: few
D gene: NA
CDR3 protein: CASSLDSPEKLFF
CDR3 DNA: TGTGCCAGCTCACTAGACAGCCCCGAAAAACTGTTTTTT

V gene: TRBV10-1
J gene: TRBJ2-3
clone size: few
D gene: NA
CDR3 protein: CASSPILDGREADTQYF
CDR3 DNA: TGCGCCAGCAGTCCTATCCTCGACGGACGCGAGGCAGATACGCAGTATTTT

V gene: TRBV12-3/TRBV12-4
J gene: TRBJ1-2
clone size: NA
D gene: TRBD1
CDR3 protein: CASSWDRGINYGYTF
CDR3 DNA: TGTGCCAGCAGTTGGGACAGGGGGATTAACTATGGCTACACCTTC

V gene: TRBV12-3/TRBV12-4
J gene: TRBJ2-5
clone size: many
D gene: NA
CDR3 protein: CASSSSKYQETQYF
CDR3 DNA: TGTGCCAGCAGTTCATCTAAGTACCAAGAGACCCAGTACTTC

V gene: TRBV27
J gene: TRBJ2-1
clone size: NA
D gene: TRBD2
CDR3 protein: CASSLGTSGRRDEQFF
CDR3 DNA: TGTGCCAGCAGTTTAGGGACTAGCGGGAGAAGGGATGAGCAGTTCTTC

V gene: TRBV7-9
J gene: TRBJ2-3
clone size: few
D gene: NA
CDR3 protein: CATGPLTSATDTQYF
CDR3 DNA: TGTGCAACGGGCCCATTGACCTCGGCCACAGATACGCAGTATTTT

V gene: TRBV9
J gene: TRBJ2-7
clone size: few
D gene: NA
CDR3 protein: CASSPPFGAGERYEQYF
CDR3 DNA: TGTGCCAGCAGCCCCCCCTTCGGGGCAGGGGAACGGTACGAGCAGTACTTC

V gene: TRBV2
J gene: TRBJ2-1
clone size: NA
D gene: TRBD2
CDR3 protein: CASTSLTFTSGRVAEQFF
CDR3 DNA: TGTGCCAGCACCTCACTCACCTTCACTAGCGGGAGGGTAGCTGAGCAGTTCTTC

V gene: TRBV12-3/TRBV12-4
J gene: TRBJ1-1
clone size: NA
D gene: NA
CDR3 protein: CASSLVMFGAFF
CDR3 DNA: TGTGCCAGCAGTTTAGTAATGTTCGGGGCTTTCTTT

V gene: TRBV6-2/TRBV6-3
J gene: TRBJ2-3
clone size: NA
D gene: NA
CDR3 protein: CASSYSKLLRGTQYF
CDR3 DNA: TGTGCCAGCAGTTACTCGAAGTTGCTTCGCGGTACGCAGTATTTT

V gene: TRBV29-1
J gene: TRBJ2-3
clone size: NA
D gene: TRBD2
CDR3 protein: CSVVGEGLVTQYF
CDR3 DNA: TGCAGCGTTGTGGGGGAGGGCCTGGTTACGCAGTATTTT

V gene: TRBV7-9
J gene: TRBJ2-3
clone size: many
D gene: TRBD2
CDR3 protein: CASSYSGGAGDTQYF
CDR3 DNA: TGTGCCAGCAGCTATAGCGGGGGGGCCGGGGATACGCAGTATTTT

V gene: TRBV5-1
J gene: TRBJ2-1
clone size: few
D gene: NA
CDR3 protein: CASSPGTASNEQFF
CDR3 DNA: TGCGCCAGCAGCCCCGGGACCGCCTCCAATGAGCAGTTCTTC

V gene: TRBV7-9
J gene: TRBJ2-7
clone size: NA
D gene: NA
CDR3 protein: CASSLGLDPYEQYF
CDR3 DNA: TGTGCCAGCAGCTTAGGACTAGATCCCTACGAGCAGTACTTC

V gene: TRBV6-1
J gene: TRBJ2-1
clone size: NA
D gene: NA
CDR3 protein: CASSPINNEQFF
CDR3 DNA: TGTGCCAGCAGTCCAATTAACAATGAGCAGTTCTTC

V gene: TRBV6-5
J gene: TRBJ2-1
clone size: few
D gene: NA
CDR3 protein: CASSYGASSYNEQFF
CDR3 DNA: TGTGCCAGCAGTTACGGGGCGAGCTCCTACAATGAGCAGTTCTTC

V gene: TRBV10-3
J gene: TRBJ2-3
clone size: few
D gene: NA
CDR3 protein: CAIRAPGEGTDTQYF
CDR3 DNA: TGTGCCATCAGAGCCCCGGGAGAAGGCACAGATACGCAGTATTTT

V gene: TRBV10-2
J gene: TRBJ2-7
clone size: NA
D gene: NA
CDR3 protein: CASSRNEAYEQYF
CDR3 DNA: TGCGCCAGCAGTAGGAACGAGGCCTACGAGCAGTACTTC

V gene: TRBV29-1
J gene: TRBJ2-7
clone size: NA
D gene: NA
CDR3 protein: CSVDSSYEQYF
CDR3 DNA: TGCAGCGTGGACAGCAGCTACGAGCAGTACTTC

V gene: TRBV3-1
J gene: TRBJ2-1
clone size: few
D gene: NA
CDR3 protein: CASSPIGGVGYNEQFF
CDR3 DNA: TGTGCCAGCAGCCCTATTGGAGGAGTCGGTTACAATGAGCAGTTCTTC

V gene: TRBV10-2
J gene: TRBJ2-7
clone size: NA
D gene: NA
CDR3 protein: CASSERGGLSYEQYF
CDR3 DNA: TGCGCCAGCAGTGAGAGGGGGGGACTGTCCTACGAGCAGTACTTC

V gene: TRBV25-1
J gene: TRBJ2-7
clone size: few
D gene: NA
CDR3 protein: CASSELDSSYEQYF
CDR3 DNA: TGTGCCAGCAGTGAATTGGATAGCTCTTACGAGCAGTACTTC